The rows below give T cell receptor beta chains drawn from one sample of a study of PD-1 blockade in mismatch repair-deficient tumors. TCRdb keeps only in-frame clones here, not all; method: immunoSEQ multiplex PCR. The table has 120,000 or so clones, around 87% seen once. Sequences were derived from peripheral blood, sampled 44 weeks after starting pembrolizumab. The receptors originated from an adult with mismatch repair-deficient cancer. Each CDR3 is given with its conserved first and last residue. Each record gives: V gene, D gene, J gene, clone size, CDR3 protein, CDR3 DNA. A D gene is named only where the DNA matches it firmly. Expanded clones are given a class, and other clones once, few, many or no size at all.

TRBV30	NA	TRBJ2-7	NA	CAWNPGHLISYEQYF	TGTGCCTGGAACCCGGGACACCTCATCTCCTACGAGCAGTACTTC
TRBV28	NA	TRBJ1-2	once	CASSLNYGYTF	TGTGCCAGCAGCCTAAATTATGGCTACACCTTC
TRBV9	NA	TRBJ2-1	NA	CASSPSQWGTGAGEQFF	TGTGCCAGCAGCCCCTCCCAGTGGGGGACGGGTGCCGGTGAGCAGTTCTTC
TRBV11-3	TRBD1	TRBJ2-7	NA	CASSFDRDYEQYF	TGTGCCAGCAGCTTCGACAGGGACTACGAGCAGTACTTC
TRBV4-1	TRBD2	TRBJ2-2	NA	CASSPTISGRELTGELFF	TGCGCCAGCAGCCCGACCATTAGCGGGAGAGAACTCACCGGGGAGCTGTTTTTT
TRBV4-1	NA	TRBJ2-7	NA	CASSQDPGESYEQYF	TGCGCCAGCAGCCAAGATCCAGGTGAATCCTACGAGCAGTACTTC
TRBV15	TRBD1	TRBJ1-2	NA	CATSRGALDRYISSDYGYTF	TGTGCCACCAGCAGAGGAGCCCTGGACAGGTATATCTCTTCGGACTATGGCTACACCTTC
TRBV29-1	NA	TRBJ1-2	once	CSVEVEETANYGYTF	TGCAGCGTTGAAGTCGAGGAAACAGCTAACTATGGCTACACCTTC
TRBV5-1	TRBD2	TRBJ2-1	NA	CASSFPTSGKHSSYNEQFF	TGCGCCAGCAGCTTCCCGACTAGCGGAAAACACAGCTCCTACAATGAGCAGTTCTTC
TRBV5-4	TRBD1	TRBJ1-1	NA	CASSQWDRENTEAFF	TGTGCCAGCAGCCAATGGGACAGGGAGAACACTGAAGCTTTCTTT
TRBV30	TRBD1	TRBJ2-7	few	CAWSEGTGNEQYF	TGTGCCTGGAGTGAGGGGACAGGGAACGAGCAGTACTTC
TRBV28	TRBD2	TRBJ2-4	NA	CATIPGGTRRYIQYF	TGTGCCACAATCCCGGGGGGAACCAGAAGGTACATTCAGTACTTC
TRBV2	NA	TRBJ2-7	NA	CASSGLALRYEQYF	TGTGCCAGCAGTGGCCTAGCGTTGCGCTACGAGCAGTACTTC
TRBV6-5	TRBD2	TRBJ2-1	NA	CASSYSSQRGEQFF	TGTGCCAGCAGTTACTCGTCCCAGCGGGGAGAGCAGTTCTTC
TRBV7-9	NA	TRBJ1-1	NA	CASIRVVENTEAFF	TGTGCCAGCATCCGGGTGGTGGAGAACACTGAAGCTTTCTTT
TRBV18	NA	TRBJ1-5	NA	CASSPHDGFNQPQHF	TGTGCCAGCTCACCACATGACGGCTTCAATCAGCCCCAGCATTTT
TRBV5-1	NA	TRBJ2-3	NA	CASSTSTDTQYF	TGCGCCAGCAGTACAAGCACAGATACGCAGTATTTT
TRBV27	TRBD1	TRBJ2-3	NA	CASSLCRTGITQLSDTQYF	TGTGCCAGCAGTTTATGCCGGACAGGAATTACCCAATTGTCAGATACGCAGTATTTT
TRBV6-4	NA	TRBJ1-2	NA	CASSHDPFPNYGYTF	TGTGCCAGCAGCCACGACCCCTTCCCTAACTATGGCTACACCTTC
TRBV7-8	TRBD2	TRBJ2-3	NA	CASSSRRTSGESTDTQYF	TGTGCCAGCAGCTCCCGCAGGACTAGCGGAGAGAGCACAGATACGCAGTATTTT
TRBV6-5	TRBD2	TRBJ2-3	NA	CASSYGGRGTDTQYF	TGTGCCAGCAGTTACGGCGGGAGAGGCACAGATACGCAGTATTTT
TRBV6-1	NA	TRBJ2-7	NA	CASSEVYGYEQYF	TGTGCCAGCAGTGAAGTCTATGGTTACGAGCAGTACTTC
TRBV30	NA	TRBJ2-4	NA	CAWSQSLPGLKNIQYF	TGTGCCTGGAGTCAGAGCCTCCCAGGGCTTAAAAACATTCAGTACTTC
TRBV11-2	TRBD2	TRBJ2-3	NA	CASSLIWTSGRGPTDTQYF	TGTGCCAGCAGCTTAATTTGGACTAGCGGGAGGGGACCAACAGATACGCAGTATTTT